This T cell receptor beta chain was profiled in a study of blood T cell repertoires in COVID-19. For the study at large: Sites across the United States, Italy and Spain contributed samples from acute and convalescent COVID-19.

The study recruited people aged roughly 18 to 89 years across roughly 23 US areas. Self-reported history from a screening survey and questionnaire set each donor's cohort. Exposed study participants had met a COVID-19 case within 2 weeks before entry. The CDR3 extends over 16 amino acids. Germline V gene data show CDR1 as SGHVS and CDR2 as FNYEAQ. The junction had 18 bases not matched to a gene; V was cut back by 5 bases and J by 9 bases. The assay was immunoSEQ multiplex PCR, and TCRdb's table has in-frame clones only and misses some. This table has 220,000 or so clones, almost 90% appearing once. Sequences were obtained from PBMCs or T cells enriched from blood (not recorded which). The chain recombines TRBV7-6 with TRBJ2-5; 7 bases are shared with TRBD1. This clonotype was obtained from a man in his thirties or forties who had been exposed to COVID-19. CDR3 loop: CASSRFSGTDKRPQYF. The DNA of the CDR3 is TGTGCCAGCAGCCGATTTTCCGGGACAGACAAGAGACCCCAGTACTTC.